What follows is one TCR beta chain and its context. The data were obtained in a study of blood T cell repertoires in COVID-19. Study at large: PBMCs, B-cell-depleted T cells, or T cells were the source of the cDNA or gDNA that made up the material.

The germline V gene has CDR1 MNHEY and CDR2 SVGAGI. This CDR3 has 15 amino acids. Trimming removed 0 bases from V and 4 bases from J; junction bases left unmatched: 3. Original methodology: Amplification of reference gene primers provided the estimated nucleated cell counts. Data came from immunoSEQ multiplex PCR; TCRdb stores just in-frame clones and leaves some out. The V and J calls and clone size were taken over from that table, and D and trimming were inferred from the DNA. The table has 250,000 or so clones, over 80% seen once. The sequence was obtained from a woman in her 30s with acute COVID-19. The V gene is TRBV6-5, the J gene TRBJ1-1; 9 bases fit TRBD1. Sequencing used PBMCs or T cells enriched from blood (not recorded which). In DNA form, the CDR3 reads TGTGCCAGCAGTTACTCGGCGACAGGGGGCACTGAAGCTTTCTTT. Its protein is CASSYSATGGTEAFF.